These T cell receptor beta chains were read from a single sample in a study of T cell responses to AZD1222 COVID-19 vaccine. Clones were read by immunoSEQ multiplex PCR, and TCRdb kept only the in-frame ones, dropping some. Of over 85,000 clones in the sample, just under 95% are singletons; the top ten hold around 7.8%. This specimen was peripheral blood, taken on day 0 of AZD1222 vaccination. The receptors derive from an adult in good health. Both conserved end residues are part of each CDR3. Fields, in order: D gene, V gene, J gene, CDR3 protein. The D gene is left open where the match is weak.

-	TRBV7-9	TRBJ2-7	CASTLGDTYEQYF
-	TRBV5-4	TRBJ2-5	CASSETWGTQYF
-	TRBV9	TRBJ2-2	CASSDTTGELFF
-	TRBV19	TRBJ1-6	CASSITGQGTINSPLHF
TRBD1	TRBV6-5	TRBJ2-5	CASSQTTGGHQTQYF
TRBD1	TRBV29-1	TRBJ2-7	CSVLGSDRQTYEQYF
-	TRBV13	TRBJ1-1	CASSLMGNTEAFF
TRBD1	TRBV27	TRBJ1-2	CASSPRQGKSGYTF
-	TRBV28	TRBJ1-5	CASSFREFLHF
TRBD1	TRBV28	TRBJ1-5	CASSTIGTGDAQPQHF
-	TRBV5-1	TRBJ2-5	CASSFSTQETQYF
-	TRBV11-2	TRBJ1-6	CASSPIPGSYNSPLHF
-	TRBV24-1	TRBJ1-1	CATSVADRTEAFF
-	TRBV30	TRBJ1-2	CAWSHGQNYGYTF
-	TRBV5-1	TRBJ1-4	CASSLDWEKLFF
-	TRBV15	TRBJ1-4	CATSRDLTAGVGEKLFF
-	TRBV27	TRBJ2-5	CASSESFPGPLRTQYF
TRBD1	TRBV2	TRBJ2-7	CASSGGGTGIYEQYF
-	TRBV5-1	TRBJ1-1	CASSGQMNTEAFF
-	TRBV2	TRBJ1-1	CASRRAGTSMNTEAFF
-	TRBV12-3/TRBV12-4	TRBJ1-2	CASSSQESYGYTF
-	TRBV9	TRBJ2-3	CASSSRQVGDTQYF
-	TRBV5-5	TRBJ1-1	CASGLGAMNTEAFF
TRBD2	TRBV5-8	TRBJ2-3	CASRIGTSGTDTQYF
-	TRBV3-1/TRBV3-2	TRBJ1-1	CASSQDPGPNEAFF
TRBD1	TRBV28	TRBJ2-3	CASSAKRQGPDTQYF
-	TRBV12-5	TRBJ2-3	CASGLARILSTDTQYF
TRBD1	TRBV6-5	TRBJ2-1	CASSYSGRGRNEQFF
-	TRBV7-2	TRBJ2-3	CASSPPRGAPSTDTQYF
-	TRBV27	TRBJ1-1	CASSFHPGQNTEAFF
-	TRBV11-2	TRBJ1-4	CASSSAPRPNEKLFF
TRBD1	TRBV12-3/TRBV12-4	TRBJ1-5	CASPNRGGQPQHF
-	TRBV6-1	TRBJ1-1	CASSDRAENTEAFF
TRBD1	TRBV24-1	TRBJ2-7	CATSDHGQGVEQYF
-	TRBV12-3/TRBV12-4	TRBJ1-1	CASSLKAEEAFF
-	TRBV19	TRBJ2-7	CASSISGDSYEQYF
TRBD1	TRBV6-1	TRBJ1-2	CASSVSRDRGLAYYGYTF
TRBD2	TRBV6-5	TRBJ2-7	CASSWTSGGAYEQYF
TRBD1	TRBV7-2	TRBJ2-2	CASSSRQGSNTGELFF
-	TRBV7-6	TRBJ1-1	CASSLVGATEAFF
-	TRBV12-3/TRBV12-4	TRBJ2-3	CASSLPDADTQYF
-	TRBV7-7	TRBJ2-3	CASSPGGLRGGTDTQYF
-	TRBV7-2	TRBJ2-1	CASIGQLSSYNEQFF
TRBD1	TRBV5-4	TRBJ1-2	CASSLSAGGDRGYTF
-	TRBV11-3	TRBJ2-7	CASSPDTDYEQYF
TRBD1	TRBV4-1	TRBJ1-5	CASSPRTGAGSNQPQHF